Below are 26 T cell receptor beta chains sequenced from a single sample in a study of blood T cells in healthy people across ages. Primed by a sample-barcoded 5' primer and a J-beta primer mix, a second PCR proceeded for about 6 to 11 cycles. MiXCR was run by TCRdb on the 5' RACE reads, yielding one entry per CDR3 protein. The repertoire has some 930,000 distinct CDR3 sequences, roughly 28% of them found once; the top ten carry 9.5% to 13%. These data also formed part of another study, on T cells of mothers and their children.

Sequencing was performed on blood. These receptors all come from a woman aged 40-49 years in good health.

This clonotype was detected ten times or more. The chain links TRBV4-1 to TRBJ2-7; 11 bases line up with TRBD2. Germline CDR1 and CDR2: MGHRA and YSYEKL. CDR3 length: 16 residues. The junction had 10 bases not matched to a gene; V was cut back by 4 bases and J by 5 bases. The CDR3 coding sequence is TGCGCCAGCAGCCCAGGGCCCCTAGCGGGGGGCGACGAGCAGTACTTC. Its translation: CASSPGPLAGGDEQYF.

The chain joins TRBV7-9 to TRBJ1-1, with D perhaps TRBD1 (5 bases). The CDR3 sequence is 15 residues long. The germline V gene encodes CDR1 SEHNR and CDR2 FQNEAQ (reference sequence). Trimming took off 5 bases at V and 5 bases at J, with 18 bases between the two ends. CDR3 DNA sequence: TGTGCCAGCAGCCCAGTCCCCGGGGGAGGGACTGAAGCTTTCTTT. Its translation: CASSPVPGGGTEAFF.

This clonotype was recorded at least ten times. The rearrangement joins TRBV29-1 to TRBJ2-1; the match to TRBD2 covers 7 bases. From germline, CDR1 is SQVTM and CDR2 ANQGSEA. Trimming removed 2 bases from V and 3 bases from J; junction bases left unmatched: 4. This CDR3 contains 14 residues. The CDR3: CSVERLAHYNEQFF. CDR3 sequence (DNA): TGCAGCGTTGAAAGACTAGCCCACTACAATGAGCAGTTCTTC.

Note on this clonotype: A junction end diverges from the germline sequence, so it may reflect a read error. The CDR3 DNA is TGTGCCAACTCACCCACGGGGACTAACTATGGCTACACCTTC. Its translation is CANSPTGTNYGYTF. The V gene is TRBV18, the J gene TRBJ1-2; no firm D call. CDR3 size: 14 residues. From germline, CDR1 is KGHSH and CDR2 LQKENI.

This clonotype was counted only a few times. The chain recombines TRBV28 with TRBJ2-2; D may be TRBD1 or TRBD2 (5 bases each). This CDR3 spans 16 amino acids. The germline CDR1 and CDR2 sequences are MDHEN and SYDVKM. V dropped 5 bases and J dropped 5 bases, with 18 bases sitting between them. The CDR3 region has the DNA TGTGCCAGCAGTCCCTTGGGACGGAGAAGAACCGGGGAGCTGTTTTTT. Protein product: CASSPLGRRRTGELFF.

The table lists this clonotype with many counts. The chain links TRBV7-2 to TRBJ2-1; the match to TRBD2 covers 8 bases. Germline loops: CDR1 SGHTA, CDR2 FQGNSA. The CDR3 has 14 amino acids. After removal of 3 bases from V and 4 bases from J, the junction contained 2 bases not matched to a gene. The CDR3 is CASSFSGAYNEQFF. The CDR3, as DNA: TGTGCCAGCAGCTTTAGCGGGGCATACAATGAGCAGTTCTTC.

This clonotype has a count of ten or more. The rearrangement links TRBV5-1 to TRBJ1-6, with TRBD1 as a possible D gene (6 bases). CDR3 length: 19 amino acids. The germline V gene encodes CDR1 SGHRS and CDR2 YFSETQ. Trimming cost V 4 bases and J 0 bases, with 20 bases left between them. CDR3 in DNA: TGCGCCAGCAGCCTGGGAAAGGGACATCAAAGCTCCTATAATTCACCCCTCCACTTT. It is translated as CASSLGKGHQSSYNSPLHF.

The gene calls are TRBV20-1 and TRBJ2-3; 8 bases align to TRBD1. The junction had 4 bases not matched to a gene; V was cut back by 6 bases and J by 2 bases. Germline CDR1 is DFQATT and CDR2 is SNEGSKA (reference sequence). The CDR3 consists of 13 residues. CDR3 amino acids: CSARQGPTDTQYF. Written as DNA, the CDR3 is TGCAGTGCCCGACAGGGGCCCACAGATACGCAGTATTTT.

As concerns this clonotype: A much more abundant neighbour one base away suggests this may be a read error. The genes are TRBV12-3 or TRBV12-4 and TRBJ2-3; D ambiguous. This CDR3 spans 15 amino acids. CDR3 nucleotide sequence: TGTGCCAGCAGTTTAGCGTTTGGGAACACAGATACGGAGTATTTT. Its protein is CASSLAFGNTDTEYF.

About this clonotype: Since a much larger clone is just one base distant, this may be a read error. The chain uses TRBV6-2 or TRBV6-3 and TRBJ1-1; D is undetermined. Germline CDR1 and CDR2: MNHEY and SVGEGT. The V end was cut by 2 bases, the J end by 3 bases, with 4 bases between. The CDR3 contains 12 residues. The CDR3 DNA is TGTGCCAGCAGTTACAACGACACTGAAGCTTTCTTT. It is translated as CASSYNDTEAFF.

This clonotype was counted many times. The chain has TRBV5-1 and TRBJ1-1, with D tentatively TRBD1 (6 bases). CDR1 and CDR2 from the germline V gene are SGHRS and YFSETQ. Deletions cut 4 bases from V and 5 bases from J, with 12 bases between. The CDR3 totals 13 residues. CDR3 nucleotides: TGCGCCAGCAGCCCTCTGGGGGCGACTGAAGCTTTCTTT. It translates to CASSPLGATEAFF. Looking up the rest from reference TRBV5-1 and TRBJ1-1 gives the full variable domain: KAGVTQTPRYLIKTRGQQVTLSCSPISGHRSVSWYQQTPGQGLQFLFEYFSETQRNKGNFPGRFSGRQFSNSRSEMNVSTLELGDSALYLCASSPLGATEAFFGQGTRLTVV.

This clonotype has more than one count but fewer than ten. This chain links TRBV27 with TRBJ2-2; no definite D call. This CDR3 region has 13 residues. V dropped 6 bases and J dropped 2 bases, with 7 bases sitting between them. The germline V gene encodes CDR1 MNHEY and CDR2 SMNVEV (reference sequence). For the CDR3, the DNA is TGTGCCAGCAGCTCCTCCAACACCGGGGAGCTGTTTTTT. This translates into CASSSSNTGELFF.

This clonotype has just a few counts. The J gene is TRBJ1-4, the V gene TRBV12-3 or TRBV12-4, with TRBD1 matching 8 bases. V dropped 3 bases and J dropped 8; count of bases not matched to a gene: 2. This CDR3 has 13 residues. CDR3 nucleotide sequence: TGTGCCAGCAGTTTGGGACAGGAAGAAAAACTGTTTTTT. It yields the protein CASSLGQEEKLFF.

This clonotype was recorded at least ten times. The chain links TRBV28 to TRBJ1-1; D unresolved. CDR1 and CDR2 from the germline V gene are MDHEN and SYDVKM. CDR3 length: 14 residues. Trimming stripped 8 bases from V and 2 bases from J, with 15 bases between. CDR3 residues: CASQDSLVNTEAFF. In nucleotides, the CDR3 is TGTGCCAGCCAGGATTCATTGGTCAACACTGAAGCTTTCTTT.

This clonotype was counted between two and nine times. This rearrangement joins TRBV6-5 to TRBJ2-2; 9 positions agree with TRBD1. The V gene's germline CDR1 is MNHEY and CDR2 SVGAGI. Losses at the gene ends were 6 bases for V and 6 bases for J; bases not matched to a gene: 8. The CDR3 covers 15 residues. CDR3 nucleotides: TGTGCCAGCAGATCCGGGACAGGGAATTCCGGGGAGCTGTTTTTT. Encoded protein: CASRSGTGNSGELFF.

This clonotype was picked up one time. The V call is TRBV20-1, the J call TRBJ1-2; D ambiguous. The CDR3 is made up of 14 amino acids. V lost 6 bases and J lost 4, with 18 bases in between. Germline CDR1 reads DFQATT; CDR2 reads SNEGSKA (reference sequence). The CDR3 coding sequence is TGCAGTGCGGAACCGGCGGCGCGCCGCTATGGCTACACCTTC. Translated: CSAEPAARRYGYTF.

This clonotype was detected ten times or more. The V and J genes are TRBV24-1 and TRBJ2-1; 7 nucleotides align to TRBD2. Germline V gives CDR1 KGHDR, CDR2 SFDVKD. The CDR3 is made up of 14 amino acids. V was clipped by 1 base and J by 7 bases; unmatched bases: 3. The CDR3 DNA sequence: TGTGCCACCAGTGATTTTTTCGGGAGGAATGAGCAGTTCTTC. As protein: CATSDFFGRNEQFF.

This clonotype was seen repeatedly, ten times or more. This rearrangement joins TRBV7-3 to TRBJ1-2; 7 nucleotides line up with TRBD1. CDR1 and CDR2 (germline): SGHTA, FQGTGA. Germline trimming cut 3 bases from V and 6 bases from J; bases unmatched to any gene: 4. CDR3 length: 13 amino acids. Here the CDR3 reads CASSFTGVHGYTF. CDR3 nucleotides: TGTGCCAGCAGCTTTACAGGGGTCCATGGCTACACCTTC.

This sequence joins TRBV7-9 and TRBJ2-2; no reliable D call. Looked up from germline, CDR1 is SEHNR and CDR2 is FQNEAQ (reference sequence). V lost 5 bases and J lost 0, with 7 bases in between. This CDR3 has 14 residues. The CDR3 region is CASSPYTNTGELFF. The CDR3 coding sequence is TGTGCCAGCAGCCCTTATACGAACACCGGGGAGCTGTTTTTT. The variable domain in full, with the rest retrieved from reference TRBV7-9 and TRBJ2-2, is DTGVSQNPRHKITKRGQNVTFRCDPISEHNRLYWYRQTLGQGPEFLTYFQNEAQLEKSRLLSDRFSAERPKGSFSTLEIQRTEQGDSAMYLCASSPYTNTGELFFGEGSRLTVL.

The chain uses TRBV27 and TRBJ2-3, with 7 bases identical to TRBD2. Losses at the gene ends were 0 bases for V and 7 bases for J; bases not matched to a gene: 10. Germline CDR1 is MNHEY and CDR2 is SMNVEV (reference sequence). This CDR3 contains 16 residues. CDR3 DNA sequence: TGTGCCAGCAGTTTATCGGCGGGAGCAGGGTGGAATACGCAGTATTTT. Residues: CASSLSAGAGWNTQYF.

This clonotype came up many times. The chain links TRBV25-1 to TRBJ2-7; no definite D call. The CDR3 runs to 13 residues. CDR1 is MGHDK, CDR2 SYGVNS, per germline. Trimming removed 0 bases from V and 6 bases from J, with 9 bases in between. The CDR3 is CASSEYLSGEQYF. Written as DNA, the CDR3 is TGTGCCAGCAGTGAATATTTGAGTGGCGAGCAGTACTTC.

CDR3 DNA: TGCGCCAGCAGCTCCTCAGCGGGGGGTACCTACGAGCAGTACTTC. Translated: CASSSSAGGTYEQYF. The V gene is TRBV5-1, the J gene TRBJ2-5; 9 bases line up with TRBD2. TRBJ2-7 explains the end of the DNA better; the J call may be wrong. The V gene's germline CDR1 is SGHRS and CDR2 YFSETQ. This CDR3 is built from 15 residues.

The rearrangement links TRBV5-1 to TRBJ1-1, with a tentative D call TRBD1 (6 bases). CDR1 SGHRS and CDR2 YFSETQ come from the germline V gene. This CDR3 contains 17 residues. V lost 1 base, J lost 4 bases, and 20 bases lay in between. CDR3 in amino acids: CASSLRPGEGVVTEAFF. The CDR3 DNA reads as TGCGCCAGCAGCTTGCGCCCAGGGGAGGGGGTAGTCACTGAAGCTTTCTTT.

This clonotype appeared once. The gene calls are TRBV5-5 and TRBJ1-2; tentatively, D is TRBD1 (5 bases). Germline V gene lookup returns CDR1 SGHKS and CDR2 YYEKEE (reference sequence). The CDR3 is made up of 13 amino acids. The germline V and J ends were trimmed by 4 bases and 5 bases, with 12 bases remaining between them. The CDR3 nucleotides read TGTGCCAGCAGCGACGGGGGGGTATATGGCTACACCTTC. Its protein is CASSDGGVYGYTF.

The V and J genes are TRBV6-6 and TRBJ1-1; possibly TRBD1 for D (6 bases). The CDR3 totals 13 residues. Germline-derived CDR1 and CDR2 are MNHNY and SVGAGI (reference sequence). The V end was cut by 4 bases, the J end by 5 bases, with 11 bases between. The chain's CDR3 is CASSSLQGTEAFF. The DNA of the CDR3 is TGTGCCAGCAGTTCCCTACAGGGAACTGAAGCTTTCTTT.

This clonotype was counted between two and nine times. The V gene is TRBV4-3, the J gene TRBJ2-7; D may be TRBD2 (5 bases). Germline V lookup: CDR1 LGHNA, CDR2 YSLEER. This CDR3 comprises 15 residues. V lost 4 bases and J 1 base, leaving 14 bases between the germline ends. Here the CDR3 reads CASSPWAGASYEQYF. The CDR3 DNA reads TGCGCCAGCAGCCCCTGGGCGGGCGCTTCCTACGAGCAGTACTTC.